Listed below are T cell receptor beta chains from one sample, sequenced in a study of cytomegalovirus exposure and HLA in healthy donors. Profiled with immunoSEQ multiplex PCR; TCRdb holds only in-frame clones, not every one. In the table there are about 120,000 clones, roughly 82% of which are singletons. The sequenced material came from PBMCs. These receptors all stem from a woman aged 18-29 years in good health and CMV-seronegative. CDR3s include the opening cysteine and the closing phenylalanine or tryptophan. D genes are given only for firm matches. Some rows have no size entry. The others give once, few or many, or a class for an expanded clone.

V: TRBV28; size: NA; J: TRBJ1-4; D: NA; DNA: TGTGCCAGCAGTATAGGGGCAGCCGCAACTAATGAAAAACTGTTTTTT; CDR3: CASSIGAAATNEKLFF
V: TRBV2; size: NA; J: TRBJ1-1; D: NA; DNA: TGTGCCAGCAGTGACCCGAGCATTCGGGGGACTGAAGCTTTCTTT; CDR3: CASSDPSIRGTEAFF
V: TRBV6-5; size: NA; J: TRBJ1-3; D: NA; DNA: TGTGCCAGCCGCTCGAGCTCTGGAAACACCATATATTTT; CDR3: CASRSSSGNTIYF
V: TRBV5-4; size: few; J: TRBJ2-7; D: TRBD2; DNA: TGTGCCAGCAGCGAGGGACTAGCCGGCTACGAGCAGTACTTC; CDR3: CASSEGLAGYEQYF
V: TRBV7-6; size: once; J: TRBJ1-2; D: TRBD1; DNA: TGTGCCAGCAGCCCCGGACAGGGGGCCTATGGCTACACCTTC; CDR3: CASSPGQGAYGYTF
V: TRBV27; size: NA; J: TRBJ1-5; D: NA; DNA: TGTGCCAGCAAGGTGGGGGGTGATCAGCCCCAGCATTTT; CDR3: CASKVGGDQPQHF
V: TRBV5-4; size: few; J: TRBJ2-7; D: TRBD1; DNA: TGTGCCAGCAGCCGTACTCCCACACAGGGGTACGAGCAGTACTTC; CDR3: CASSRTPTQGYEQYF
V: TRBV2; size: NA; J: TRBJ1-2; D: TRBD1; DNA: TGTGCCAGCAACGAAAACAGGGGGCCCTATGGCTACACCTTC; CDR3: CASNENRGPYGYTF
V: TRBV5-1; size: NA; J: TRBJ2-7; D: TRBD1; DNA: TGCGCCAGCAGCACCGGGACAGACTACGAGCAGTACTTC; CDR3: CASSTGTDYEQYF
V: TRBV7-2; size: NA; J: TRBJ2-5; D: TRBD1; DNA: TGTGCCAGCAGCTCGGGACAGGTTCCATCGGAGACCCAGTACTTC; CDR3: CASSSGQVPSETQYF
V: TRBV7-2; size: NA; J: TRBJ1-1; D: NA; DNA: TGTGCCAGCAGCCGGTACAGGGCGGTGAACACTGAAGCTTTCTTT; CDR3: CASSRYRAVNTEAFF
V: TRBV7-2; size: NA; J: TRBJ2-3; D: TRBD2; DNA: TGTGCCAGCACCTTCAACGGGGGGTCTAGCACAGATACGCAGTATTTT; CDR3: CASTFNGGSSTDTQYF
V: TRBV27; size: NA; J: TRBJ2-7; D: NA; DNA: TGTGCCAGCAGTTTATCCGGGAGGCAGTACTTC; CDR3: CASSLSGRQYF
V: TRBV4-1; size: NA; J: TRBJ2-3; D: TRBD1; DNA: TGCGCCAGCAGCCTGAGACAGGGGGGAACAGATACGCAGTATTTT; CDR3: CASSLRQGGTDTQYF
V: TRBV20-1; size: NA; J: TRBJ1-1; D: NA; DNA: TGCAGTGCCGGGGGAAAGTCGGAAGCTTTCTTT; CDR3: CSAGGKSEAFF
V: TRBV5-1; size: NA; J: TRBJ2-2; D: NA; DNA: TGCGCCAGCAGCTTGGAAGCAACCGGGGAGCTGTTTTTT; CDR3: CASSLEATGELFF
V: TRBV23-1; size: NA; J: TRBJ1-5; D: NA; DNA: TGCGCCAGCGTCCGGGGTAGAAATCAGCCCCAGCATTTT; CDR3: CASVRGRNQPQHF
V: TRBV9; size: NA; J: TRBJ2-3; D: TRBD2; DNA: TGTGCCAGCAGCGTAGGGACTAGCGGGAGGGATACGCAGTATTTT; CDR3: CASSVGTSGRDTQYF
V: TRBV4-1; size: NA; J: TRBJ1-3; D: NA; DNA: TGCGCCAGCAGCCCGGGTCCCCGAAGCTCTGGAAACACCATATATTTT; CDR3: CASSPGPRSSGNTIYF
V: TRBV13; size: few; J: TRBJ2-7; D: NA; DNA: TGTGCCAGCAGCTCGTCAGGGTCCTACGAGCAGTACTTC; CDR3: CASSSSGSYEQYF
V: TRBV19; size: NA; J: TRBJ1-2; D: NA; DNA: TGTGCCAGTAGTATAACCGCCGGGGGGCGACATGGCTACACCTTC; CDR3: CASSITAGGRHGYTF
V: TRBV5-4; size: NA; J: TRBJ1-2; D: NA; DNA: TGTGCCAGCAGCTTGAGTACAGGGACGCTTACTTATGGCTACACCTTC; CDR3: CASSLSTGTLTYGYTF
V: TRBV9; size: NA; J: TRBJ2-7; D: NA; DNA: TGTGCCAGCAGCCCTCACCAGGGATGGGAGCAGTACTTC; CDR3: CASSPHQGWEQYF
V: TRBV7-9; size: few; J: TRBJ2-7; D: TRBD2; DNA: TGTGCCAGCAGCTTGGCGGGAGGACGCTACGAGCAGTACTTC; CDR3: CASSLAGGRYEQYF
V: TRBV10-1; size: NA; J: TRBJ2-3; D: TRBD2; DNA: TGCGCCAGCAGAAGTAGCGGGAGTATTAAGGATACGCAGTATTTT; CDR3: CASRSSGSIKDTQYF
V: TRBV7-9; size: NA; J: TRBJ1-1; D: NA; DNA: TGTGCCAGCAGCTTATTACAGGAAGCTTTCTTT; CDR3: CASSLLQEAFF
V: TRBV25-1; size: NA; J: TRBJ1-1; D: NA; DNA: TGTGCCAGCAGTGGGACAAGGAACACTGAAGCTTTCTTT; CDR3: CASSGTRNTEAFF
V: TRBV11-2; size: NA; J: TRBJ2-1; D: TRBD2; DNA: TGTGCCAGCAGCTTGAGACTAGCGGGACTAGGGTACAATGAGCAGTTCTTC; CDR3: CASSLRLAGLGYNEQFF
V: TRBV21-1; size: NA; J: TRBJ2-7; D: NA; DNA: TGTGCCAGCAGCAAGGGACAAAGAACCTACGAGCAGTACTTC; CDR3: CASSKGQRTYEQYF
V: TRBV27; size: NA; J: TRBJ1-3; D: NA; DNA: TGTGCCAGCAGTTCGGGAAACACCATATATTTT; CDR3: CASSSGNTIYF
V: TRBV15; size: NA; J: TRBJ1-2; D: NA; DNA: TGTGCCACCAGCAGAGATGGGGGACTGCCCTATGGCTACACCTTC; CDR3: CATSRDGGLPYGYTF
V: TRBV7-2; size: NA; J: TRBJ1-3; D: NA; DNA: TGTGCCAGCAGCTTCGCGGGGGGCGACTCTGGAAACACCATATATTTT; CDR3: CASSFAGGDSGNTIYF
V: TRBV7-2; size: NA; J: TRBJ2-1; D: NA; DNA: TGTGCCAGCAGCTTAGTAGGGGTCTCCTACAATGAGCAGTTCTTC; CDR3: CASSLVGVSYNEQFF
V: TRBV7-2; size: few; J: TRBJ1-2; D: TRBD1; DNA: TGTGCCAGCAGCCCGATGACAGGGAGAGGTGGCTACACCTTC; CDR3: CASSPMTGRGGYTF
V: TRBV11-2; size: NA; J: TRBJ1-1; D: TRBD1; DNA: TGTGCCAGCAGCCCGATAGGGACAGGGGGCACTGAAGCTTTCTTT; CDR3: CASSPIGTGGTEAFF
V: TRBV10-3; size: NA; J: TRBJ1-6; D: NA; DNA: TGTGCCATAACAGATAATAATTCACCCCTCCACTTT; CDR3: CAITDNNSPLHF
V: TRBV29-1; size: NA; J: TRBJ2-3; D: TRBD1; DNA: TGCAGCGCCATCACTACGCTGACAGGGTCCACAGATACGCAGTATTTT; CDR3: CSAITTLTGSTDTQYF
V: TRBV27; size: few; J: TRBJ2-7; D: NA; DNA: TGTGCCAGCAGTTCAGCCGTCCTGACAGACTACGAGCAGTACTTC; CDR3: CASSSAVLTDYEQYF
V: TRBV7-6; size: NA; J: TRBJ2-1; D: TRBD2; DNA: TGTGCCAGCAGCTTAACGGGAGGCTCCTACAATGAGCAGTTCTTC; CDR3: CASSLTGGSYNEQFF
V: TRBV5-4; size: NA; J: TRBJ2-1; D: TRBD2; DNA: TGTGCCAGCAGCTTGGGGTTGGGGCGGGGGGGCCACGATGAGCAGTTCTTC; CDR3: CASSLGLGRGGHDEQFF
V: TRBV14; size: NA; J: TRBJ1-2; D: TRBD1; DNA: TGTGCCAGCAGCCAACTGGACAGGGGGCAGTATGGCTACACCTTC; CDR3: CASSQLDRGQYGYTF
V: TRBV2; size: NA; J: TRBJ2-3; D: NA; DNA: TGTGCCAGCAGTTATAGCACAGATACGCAGTATTTT; CDR3: CASSYSTDTQYF
V: TRBV4-2; size: once; J: TRBJ2-7; D: TRBD2; DNA: TGTGCCAGCAGCCAAATCGCGGGAGGGTACTACGAGCAGTACTTC; CDR3: CASSQIAGGYYEQYF
V: TRBV10-1; size: NA; J: TRBJ2-1; D: NA; DNA: TGCGCCAGCAGTGAACCCCCCGCTGAGGAGCAGTTCTTC; CDR3: CASSEPPAEEQFF
V: TRBV4-1; size: NA; J: TRBJ2-7; D: TRBD2; DNA: TGCGCCAGCAGTTTGCAGCCGGGACTAGTACAAATTCAGTACTTC; CDR3: CASSLQPGLVQIQYF
V: TRBV4-3; size: NA; J: TRBJ2-3; D: NA; DNA: TGCGCCAGCAGCCACGTTAAAGGGGGGGCGCAGTATTTT; CDR3: CASSHVKGGAQYF